This is a list of T cell receptor beta chains from one sample in a study of shared T cell receptors in the human thymus. Sequencing was performed with immunoSEQ multiplex PCR; in TCRdb, only in-frame clones are kept and a portion is missing. The sample lists roughly 550,000 clones; 78% were seen once. The same specimen was also included in a second study, on human thymus T cells.

The sequenced sample was thymocytes. These receptors came from a boy under two years old with a congenital heart defect. CDR3s include the opening cysteine and the closing phenylalanine or tryptophan. Each record gives: J gene, V gene, CDR3 protein.

J gene: TRBJ2-7
V gene: TRBV7-9
CDR3 protein: CASSLRSRAGASYEQYF

J gene: TRBJ1-1
V gene: TRBV6-1
CDR3 protein: CASSVTGHTEAFF

J gene: TRBJ2-2
V gene: TRBV28
CDR3 protein: CASSFPSSPGGQGATGELFF

J gene: TRBJ2-1
V gene: TRBV20-1
CDR3 protein: CSARDGPQQFF

J gene: TRBJ2-7
V gene: TRBV6-7
CDR3 protein: CASSYSPDREYEQYF

J gene: TRBJ2-7
V gene: TRBV28
CDR3 protein: CASSLALAYEQYF

J gene: TRBJ2-3
V gene: TRBV6-1
CDR3 protein: CASSDGVSTDTQYF

J gene: TRBJ2-5
V gene: TRBV20-1
CDR3 protein: CSAPNRETQYF

J gene: TRBJ2-5
V gene: TRBV4-2
CDR3 protein: CASSPTQREWGETQYF

J gene: TRBJ1-2
V gene: TRBV5-4
CDR3 protein: CASSLVQGQRGYTF

J gene: TRBJ2-6
V gene: TRBV11-3
CDR3 protein: CASSLGQGEGANVLTF

J gene: TRBJ2-1
V gene: TRBV7-6
CDR3 protein: CASSTRDRETAEQFF

J gene: TRBJ2-7
V gene: TRBV7-8
CDR3 protein: CASSLRNRGIYEQYF

J gene: TRBJ1-3
V gene: TRBV4-3
CDR3 protein: CASSQESCEGEGLSGNTIYF

J gene: TRBJ2-1
V gene: TRBV1
CDR3 protein: CTSSQVRLAGLLSSYNEQFF

J gene: TRBJ2-7
V gene: TRBV19
CDR3 protein: CASSRLPGQYF

J gene: TRBJ2-7
V gene: TRBV7-8
CDR3 protein: CASSLWALEQYF

J gene: TRBJ1-4
V gene: TRBV4-3
CDR3 protein: CASSHNEKLFF

J gene: TRBJ1-1
V gene: TRBV25-1
CDR3 protein: CASSDRVVGNTEAFF

J gene: TRBJ2-5
V gene: TRBV7-9
CDR3 protein: CASSNEPGRAGETQYF

J gene: TRBJ1-2
V gene: TRBV10-1
CDR3 protein: CASSLTGNYGYTF

J gene: TRBJ2-7
V gene: TRBV15
CDR3 protein: CATSPRPSGTFKYF

J gene: TRBJ2-1
V gene: TRBV7-6
CDR3 protein: CASSSRTRSYNEQFF

J gene: TRBJ2-7
V gene: TRBV19
CDR3 protein: CASSITSSYEQYF

J gene: TRBJ2-5
V gene: TRBV5-1
CDR3 protein: CASGRGPNSPGDTSGAQETQYF

J gene: TRBJ2-1
V gene: TRBV2
CDR3 protein: CASTRKAALVDEQFF

J gene: TRBJ2-1
V gene: TRBV12-5
CDR3 protein: CASGVGRAGYNEQFF

J gene: TRBJ1-2
V gene: TRBV2
CDR3 protein: CASSECRDRGRVYGYTF

J gene: TRBJ2-7
V gene: TRBV28
CDR3 protein: CASRSSGRYEQYF

J gene: TRBJ2-1
V gene: TRBV29-1
CDR3 protein: CSVGPRDSPSYNEQFF

J gene: TRBJ2-5
V gene: TRBV7-2
CDR3 protein: CASSSQVLGQIQETQYF

J gene: TRBJ1-5
V gene: TRBV13
CDR3 protein: CASRARTGGQPQHF

J gene: TRBJ2-1
V gene: TRBV30
CDR3 protein: CAWSVSPNEQFF

J gene: TRBJ1-5
V gene: TRBV18
CDR3 protein: CASSPRASQPQHF

J gene: TRBJ1-5
V gene: TRBV6-1
CDR3 protein: CASQDRLISRPQHF

J gene: TRBJ2-7
V gene: TRBV5-6
CDR3 protein: CASSLGRRDRHPYEQYF

J gene: TRBJ2-7
V gene: TRBV5-1
CDR3 protein: CASSSPREQREDACLGEQYF

J gene: TRBJ1-1
V gene: TRBV5-1
CDR3 protein: CASSQGQNTEAFF

J gene: TRBJ1-2
V gene: TRBV5-4
CDR3 protein: CASSFGSPGGRGANYGYTF

J gene: TRBJ2-2
V gene: TRBV5-5
CDR3 protein: CASIYRGRDPTGELFF

J gene: TRBJ2-7
V gene: TRBV13
CDR3 protein: CASSLGRGYSTAEQYF

J gene: TRBJ1-5
V gene: TRBV5-1
CDR3 protein: CASSLVGLQGAKSNQPQHF

J gene: TRBJ1-3
V gene: TRBV28
CDR3 protein: CASSPRQGRSGNTIYF

J gene: TRBJ2-2
V gene: TRBV5-5
CDR3 protein: CASSRQGIGELFF

J gene: TRBJ2-1
V gene: TRBV19
CDR3 protein: CASSIGDRGYEQFF

J gene: TRBJ2-3
V gene: TRBV9
CDR3 protein: CASSVGEPDTQYF

J gene: TRBJ2-2
V gene: TRBV9
CDR3 protein: CASSVVSVPGTGELFF

J gene: TRBJ2-1
V gene: TRBV4-3
CDR3 protein: CASSQAAGTSLGEQFF

J gene: TRBJ2-7
V gene: TRBV27
CDR3 protein: CASSLRGAVDEQYF

J gene: TRBJ1-1
V gene: TRBV25-1
CDR3 protein: CASRAQGEKGEAFF

J gene: TRBJ2-3
V gene: TRBV6-4
CDR3 protein: CASSVTSGLTDTQYF

J gene: TRBJ2-3
V gene: TRBV29-1
CDR3 protein: CSVRVTSGESTDTQYF

J gene: TRBJ1-4
V gene: TRBV15
CDR3 protein: CATSAPGTRSEKLFF